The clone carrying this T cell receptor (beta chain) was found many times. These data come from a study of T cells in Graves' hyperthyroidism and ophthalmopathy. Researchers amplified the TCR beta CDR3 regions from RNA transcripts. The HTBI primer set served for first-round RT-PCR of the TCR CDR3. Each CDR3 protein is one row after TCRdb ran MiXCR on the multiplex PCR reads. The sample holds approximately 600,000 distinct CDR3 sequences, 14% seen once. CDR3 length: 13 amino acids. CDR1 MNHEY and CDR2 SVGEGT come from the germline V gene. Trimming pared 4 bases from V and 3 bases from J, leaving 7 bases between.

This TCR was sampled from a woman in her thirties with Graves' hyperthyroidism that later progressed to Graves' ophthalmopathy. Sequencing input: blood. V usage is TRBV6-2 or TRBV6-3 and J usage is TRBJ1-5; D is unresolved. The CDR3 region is CASSSWDNQPQHF. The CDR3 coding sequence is TGTGCCAGCAGTTCGTGGGACAATCAGCCCCAGCATTTT.